This T cell receptor (beta chain) was recorded in a study of T cells in Graves' hyperthyroidism and ophthalmopathy. Study-wide points: Blood samples included most of the expanded thyroid clonotypes exceeding 0.001.

The TCR beta CDR3 regions underwent amplification using RNA transcripts as the source. First-round RT-PCR with HTBI primers amplified the TCR CDR3 region. Using its own MiXCR run on the multiplex PCR reads, TCRdb lists one record per CDR3 protein. The top ten clones hold about 30% of a sample with a few hundred thousand distinct CDR3 sequences, 15% to 17% of them seen once. Blood sampling occurred at first hyperthyroidism diagnosis, ahead of any ophthalmopathy symptoms. Out of 8.5 to 10 ml of fresh peripheral blood came the PBMCs. This CDR3 is 15 amino acids long. Worth noting for this clonotype: Its antigen is undetermined.

This sequence was found in a woman in her late teens or twenties with Graves' hyperthyroidism that later progressed to Graves' ophthalmopathy. This sequence joins TRBV3-2 and TRBJ2-2; TRBD1 is taken as the D call from the table, unchecked against the DNA. TRBV3-2 is given as a pseudogene. Sequenced: blood. The CDR3 region is CASSQYRHRVGELFF. CDR3 nucleotides: TGTGCCAGCAGCCAATATCGGCACAGGGTTGGGGAGCTGTTTTTT.